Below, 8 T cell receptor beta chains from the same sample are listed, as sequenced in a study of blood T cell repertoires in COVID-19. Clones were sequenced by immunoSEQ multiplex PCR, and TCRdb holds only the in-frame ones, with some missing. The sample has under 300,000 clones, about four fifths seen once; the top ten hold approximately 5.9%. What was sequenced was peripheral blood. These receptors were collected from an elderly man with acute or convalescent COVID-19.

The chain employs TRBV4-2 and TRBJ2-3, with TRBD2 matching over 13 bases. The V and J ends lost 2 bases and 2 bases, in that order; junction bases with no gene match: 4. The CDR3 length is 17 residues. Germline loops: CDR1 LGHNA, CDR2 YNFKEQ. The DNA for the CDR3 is TGTGCCAGCAGCCAATCCGGGACTAGCGGGGCCACAGATACGCAGTATTTT. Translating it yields CASSQSGTSGATDTQYF.

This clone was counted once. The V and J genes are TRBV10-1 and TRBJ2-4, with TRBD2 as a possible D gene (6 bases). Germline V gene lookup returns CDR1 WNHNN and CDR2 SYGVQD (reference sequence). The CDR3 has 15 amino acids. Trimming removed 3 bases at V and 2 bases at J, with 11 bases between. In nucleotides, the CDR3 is TGCGCCAGCAGTGATAGGGGAGGAACCAAAAACATTCAGTACTTC. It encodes CASSDRGGTKNIQYF.

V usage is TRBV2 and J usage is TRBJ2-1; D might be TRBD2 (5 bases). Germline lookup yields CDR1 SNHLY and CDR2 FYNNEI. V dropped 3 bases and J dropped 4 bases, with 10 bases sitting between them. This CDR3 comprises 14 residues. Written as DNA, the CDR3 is TGTGCCAGCAGTGACCAGCGGACTTACAATGAGCAGTTCTTC. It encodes CASSDQRTYNEQFF.

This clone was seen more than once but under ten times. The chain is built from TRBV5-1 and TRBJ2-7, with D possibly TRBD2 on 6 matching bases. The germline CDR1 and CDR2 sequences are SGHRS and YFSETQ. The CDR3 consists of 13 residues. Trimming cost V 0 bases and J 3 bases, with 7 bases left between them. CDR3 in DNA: TGCGCCAGCAGCTTGGATAGCGGCTACGAGCAGTACTTC. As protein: CASSLDSGYEQYF. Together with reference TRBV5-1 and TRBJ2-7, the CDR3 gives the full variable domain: KAGVTQTPRYLIKTRGQQVTLSCSPISGHRSVSWYQQTPGQGLQFLFEYFSETQRNKGNFPGRFSGRQFSNSRSEMNVSTLELGDSALYLCASSLDSGYEQYFGPGTRLTVT.

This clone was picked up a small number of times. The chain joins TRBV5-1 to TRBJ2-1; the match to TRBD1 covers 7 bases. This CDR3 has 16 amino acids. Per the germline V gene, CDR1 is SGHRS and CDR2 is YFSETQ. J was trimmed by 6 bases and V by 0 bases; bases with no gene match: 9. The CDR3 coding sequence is TGCGCCAGCAGCTTGGTACAGGGGAGCCTAGCCAATGAGCAGTTCTTC. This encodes CASSLVQGSLANEQFF. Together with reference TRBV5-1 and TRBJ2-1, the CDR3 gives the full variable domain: KAGVTQTPRYLIKTRGQQVTLSCSPISGHRSVSWYQQTPGQGLQFLFEYFSETQRNKGNFPGRFSGRQFSNSRSEMNVSTLELGDSALYLCASSLVQGSLANEQFFGPGTRLTVL.

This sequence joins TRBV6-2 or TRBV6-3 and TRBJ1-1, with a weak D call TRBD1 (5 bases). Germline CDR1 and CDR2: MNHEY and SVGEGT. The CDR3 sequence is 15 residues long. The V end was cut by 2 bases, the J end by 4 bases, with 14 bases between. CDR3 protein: CASSYPAGFATEAFF. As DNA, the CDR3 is TGTGCCAGCAGTTACCCCGCAGGGTTCGCCACTGAAGCTTTCTTT.

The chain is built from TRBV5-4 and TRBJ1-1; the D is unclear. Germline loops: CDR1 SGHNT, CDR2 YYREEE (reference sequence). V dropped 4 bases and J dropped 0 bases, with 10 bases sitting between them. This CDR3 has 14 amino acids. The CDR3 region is CASSPRVMNTEAFF. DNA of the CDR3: TGTGCCAGCAGCCCCCGAGTCATGAACACTGAAGCTTTCTTT.

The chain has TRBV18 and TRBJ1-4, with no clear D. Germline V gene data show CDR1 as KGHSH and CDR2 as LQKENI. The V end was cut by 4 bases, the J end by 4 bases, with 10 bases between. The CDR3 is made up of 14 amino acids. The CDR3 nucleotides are TGTGCCAGCTCACGTTCTGGGCTTAATGAAAAACTGTTTTTT. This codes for CASSRSGLNEKLFF. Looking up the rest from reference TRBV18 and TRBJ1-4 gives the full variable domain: NAGVMQNPRHLVRRRGQEARLRCSPMKGHSHVYWYRQLPEEGLKFMVYLQKENIIDESGMPKERFSAEFPKEGPSILRIQQVVRGDSAAYFCASSRSGLNEKLFFGSGTQLSVL.